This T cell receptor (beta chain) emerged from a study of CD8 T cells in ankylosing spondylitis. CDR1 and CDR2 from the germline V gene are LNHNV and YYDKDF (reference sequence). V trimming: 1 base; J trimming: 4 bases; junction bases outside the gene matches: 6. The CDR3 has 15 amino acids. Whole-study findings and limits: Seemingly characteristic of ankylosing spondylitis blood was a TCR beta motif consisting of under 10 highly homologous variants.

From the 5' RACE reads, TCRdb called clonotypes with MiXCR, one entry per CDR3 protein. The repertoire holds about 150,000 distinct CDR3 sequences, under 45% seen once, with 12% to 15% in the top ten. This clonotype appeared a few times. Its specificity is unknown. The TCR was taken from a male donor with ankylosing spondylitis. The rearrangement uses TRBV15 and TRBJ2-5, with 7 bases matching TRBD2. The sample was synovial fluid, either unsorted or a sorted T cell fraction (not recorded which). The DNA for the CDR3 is TGTGCCACCAGCAGAGTGGGGGGGTTTGGAGAGACCCAGTACTTC. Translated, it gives CATSRVGGFGETQYF. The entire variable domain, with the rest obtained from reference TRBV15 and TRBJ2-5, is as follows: DAMVIQNPRYQVTQFGKPVTLSCSQTLNHNVMYWYQQKSSQAPKLLFHYYDKDFNNEADTPDNFQSRRPNTSFCFLDIRSPGLGDTAMYLCATSRVGGFGETQYFGPGTRLLVL.